This T cell receptor beta chain was captured by sequencing in a study of CD8 T cells in ankylosing spondylitis. Study outcomes and limitations: Clones tied to disease were said to be significantly enriched in matched ankylosing spondylitis synovial fluid. Prior work had noted some motif variants in reactive arthritis blood and synovial fluid. A TCR beta motif of 7 to 9 highly homologous variants seemed to mark ankylosing spondylitis blood.

This clonotype turned up a few times. Its antigen is undetermined. In TCRdb, the 5' RACE reads were re-called with MiXCR into one record per CDR3 protein. The repertoire has about 160,000 distinct CDR3 sequences, about 18% of them found once; the top ten carry about 8%. V shed 5 bases and J 5 bases; nucleotides not matched to a gene: 7. The CDR3 runs 15 residues. Germline V gene sequence: CDR1 SSHAT, CDR2 FNYEAQ (reference sequence). Sequencing used blood, either unsorted or a sorted T cell fraction (not recorded which). The chain is built from TRBV7-7 and TRBJ2-5; TRBD2 matches 11 bases. The receptor was derived from a male donor with ankylosing spondylitis or in good health (not recorded which). The CDR3: CASSRLLAGVETQYF. The CDR3, as DNA: TGTGCCAGCAGCCGCCTACTAGCGGGAGTTGAGACCCAGTACTTC.